The entry below describes one T cell receptor beta chain. What it binds is unknown. The data derive from a study of shared clonotypes between healthy human individuals. Replicate PCRs for sorted subsets used 200 ng DNA; this equaled 30,000 to 35,000 T cell genomes. The repertoire was sequenced with immunoSEQ multiplex PCR; TCRdb's copy has only in-frame clones and lacks some. This sample has over a million clones; approximately 80% occur once, and the top ten carry roughly 0.55%. Points from the study as a whole: Clonotype sharing across a handful of donors was observed for about 5.5% of naive CD4 clonotypes.

From CD4+ cells came CD45RA+ naive and CD45RA-negative memory subsets. Sequenced material: memory CD4+ T cells from PBMCs. Subset indicated: CD45RA-negative fraction. The receptor comes from a man in his late teens or twenties in good health. Some clones in this sample may be carry-over from other donors' samples.

The CDR3 here is CSATPGSNTEAFF. The CDR3 DNA reads TGCAGCGCTACTCCGGGCTCGAACACTGAAGCTTTCTTT. The chain has TRBV29-1 and TRBJ1-1, with D unresolved. CDR1 is SQVTM and CDR2 is ANQGSEA in the germline V gene. V dropped 7 bases and J dropped 1 base, with 13 bases sitting between them. The CDR3 consists of 13 residues. Full variable domain (outside the CDR3, taken from reference TRBV29-1 and TRBJ1-1): SAVISQKPSRDICQRGTSLTIQCQVDSQVTMMFWYRQQPGQSLTLIATANQGSEATYESGFVIDKFPISRPNLTFSTLTVSNMSPEDSSIYLCSATPGSNTEAFFGQGTRLTVV.